The clone carrying this T cell receptor (beta chain) was seen a handful of times. Its antigen is unidentified. Molecular barcoding with unique molecular identifiers was used for the TCRbeta library. TCRdb re-derived calls from the PCR reads in MiXCR, one entry per CDR3 protein. This table has almost 250,000 distinct CDR3 sequences, 20% to 30% appearing once. The sample comes from a study of T-cell reconstitution after alpha-beta-depleted transplantation in children. The V segment lost 3 bases and the J segment 1 base; nucleotides outside the gene matches: 20. CDR3 length: 22 amino acids. The study's findings and limits: Several hundred expanded graft clones reportedly were the source of alpha-beta T cells about two months after transplant. After transplant, high TCRbeta diversity at day 60 in some patients arose from surviving recipient T cells and thymic progenitors. T cells produced anew were the main source of T-cell counts and diversity one year after transplant.

The origin of this receptor is a girl under 10 years old with Fanconi anemia, due to receive a stem cell transplant. Source: PBMCs, taken before TCRalphabeta/CD19-depleted stem cell transplant. The chain combines TRBV12-3 or TRBV12-4 with TRBJ2-5; 13 bases fit TRBD2. The CDR3 region has the DNA TGTGCCAGCAGTTTTCTACTGGGACTAGCGGGACGAGCGGGGGTCCTCCAAGAGACCCAGTACTTC. It specifies CASSFLLGLAGRAGVLQETQYF.